This T cell receptor beta chain was sequenced during a study of T-cell reconstitution after alpha-beta-depleted transplantation in children (dated by TCRdb to the mid-2010s). Study-wide context: The study quantitatively tracked T-cell immune reconstitution after TCRalphabeta/CD19-depleted allogeneic hematopoietic cell transplantation in children using TCR repertoire profiling. What the authors observed across the whole study: The apparently early recovery of alphabetaT-cell counts about two months after transplant reportedly depended on only several hundred rapidly expanded clones that came from non-depleted graft cells. In some patients, the high TCRbeta diversity seen at day 60 was put down to recipient T cells and intrathymic progenitors that had survived conditioning. Hyperexpanded clone frequencies declined over subsequent months; after one year, T-cell counts and TCRbeta diversity were mostly attributed to newly produced T cells.

This clonotype was recorded at least ten times. No antigen is known for it. One base away there is no much larger clone; base qualities are not given. V lost 4 bases and J lost 3 bases; the stretch between them is 13 bases long. Inclusive of the bounding cysteine and phenylalanine, the CDR3 is 15 residues long. The DNA shown is the 45-base CDR3, in frame from base 1. Via the germline V gene, CDR1 is LGHNA and CDR2 YNFKEQ. Explained via the paper, the treatment or condition label denotes: allogeneic hematopoietic cell transplantation with graft depleted of TCRalphabeta T cells and CD19 B cells. Transplant recipients were children who received TCRalphabeta/CD19-depleted allogeneic hematopoietic cell grafts. The library was obtained by PCR. TCRdb records Illumina HiSeq 2500 as the sequencer. TCR libraries were prepared with molecular barcoding, using unique molecular identifiers to normalize TCRbeta repertoire quantification. TCRdb reworked the public reads: Q25 trimming with fastp, MiXCR clone assembly, productive beta chains retained. A single entry per CDR3 protein holds the most common genes and DNA from its merged rows. Here the sample has hundreds of thousands of distinct CDR3 sequences; 13% occur a single time. The top ten clonotypes cover approximately 0.8% of the sample.

The TCR originated in a girl aged 2 to 9 with congenital amegakaryocytic thrombocytopenia, due to receive a stem cell transplant. Material: PBMCs, obtained before TCRalphabeta/CD19-depleted stem cell transplant. The V and J genes are TRBV4-2 and TRBJ1-3; matching of 6 bases hints at TRBD1 as the D gene. The nucleotide sequence is given as TGTGCCAGCAGCCTTGGACAGCTGGATGGAAACACCATATATTTT. It encodes CASSLGQLDGNTIYF.